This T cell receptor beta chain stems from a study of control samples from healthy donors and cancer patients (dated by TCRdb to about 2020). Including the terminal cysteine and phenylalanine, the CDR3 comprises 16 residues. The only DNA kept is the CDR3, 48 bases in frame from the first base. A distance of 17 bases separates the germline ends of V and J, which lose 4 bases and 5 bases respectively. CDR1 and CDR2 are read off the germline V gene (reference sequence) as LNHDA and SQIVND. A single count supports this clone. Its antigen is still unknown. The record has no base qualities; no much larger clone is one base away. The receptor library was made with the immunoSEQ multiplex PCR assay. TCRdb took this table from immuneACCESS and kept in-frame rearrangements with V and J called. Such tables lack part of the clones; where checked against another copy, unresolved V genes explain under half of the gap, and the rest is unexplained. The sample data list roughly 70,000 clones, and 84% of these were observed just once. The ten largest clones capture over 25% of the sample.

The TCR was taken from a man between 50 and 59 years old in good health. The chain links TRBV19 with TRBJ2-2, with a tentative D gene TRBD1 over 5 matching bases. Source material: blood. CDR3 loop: CASSTRPQGLTGELFF. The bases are TGTGCCAGTAGTACCCGGCCCCAGGGTCTTACCGGGGAGCTGTTTTTT.